Listed here are 26 T cell receptor beta chains from one sample, sequenced in a study of Ad26.COV2.S vaccination and SARS-CoV-2 variants. Treatment: some 20 received Ad26.COV2.S at low or high dose, single or two shots; several received placebo; per-sample allocation not given. The study sampled participants on day 63 after the first vaccine or placebo injection. Using immunoSEQ multiplex PCR, the repertoire was profiled, and TCRdb retains in-frame clones only, with some absent. The sample yields fewer than 500,000 clones, 85% to 90% seen once. The sequencing used peripheral blood, collected in a trial of Ad26.COV2.S vaccine versus placebo. These receptors were obtained from a person aged 18-60 years who received the Ad26.COV2.S COVID-19 vaccine or a placebo.

J is TRBJ2-7 and V is TRBV18; 11 bases agree with TRBD1. This CDR3 contains 14 residues. With V trimmed by 5 bases and J by 7 bases, 7 bases remained unmatched. From germline, CDR1 is KGHSH and CDR2 LQKENI. The CDR3 is CASSTGQGAWEQYV. The CDR3 DNA follows: TGTGCCAGCTCAACAGGACAGGGGGCTTGGGAGCAGTACGTC.

This clone has only a few counts. The CDR3 DNA is TGTGCCAGCAGTTACGGAGCGGGCCCTACAGATACGCAGTATTTT. Translating gives CASSYGAGPTDTQYF. The rearrangement uses TRBV6-2 or TRBV6-3 and TRBJ2-3; TRBD2 might be the D (6 bases). Between the trimmed V and J ends, which lost 2 bases and 3 bases, there was a span of 12 bases. CDR1 and CDR2 from the germline V gene are MNHEY and SVGEGT. The CDR3 length is 15 residues.

The rearrangement joins TRBV7-3 to TRBJ2-1; D is perhaps TRBD2 (5 bases). CDR3 length: 11 residues. V dropped 4 bases and J dropped 10 bases, with 8 bases sitting between them. The germline V gene has CDR1 SGHTA and CDR2 FQGTGA. The CDR3 here is CASSSTTEQFF. CDR3 sequence (DNA): TGTGCCAGCAGCTCGACTACAGAGCAGTTCTTC.

Details on this clone: This same CDR3 is encoded by further DNA sequences in the sample. This rearrangement joins TRBV5-6 to TRBJ1-5; perhaps TRBD1 as D (6 bases). Germline V lookup: CDR1 SGHDT, CDR2 YYEEEE. This CDR3 has 16 amino acids. V lost 0 bases, J lost 0 bases, and 10 bases lay in between. CDR3 in DNA: TGTGCCAGCAGCTTGGGCGCAGGGGCTAGCAATCAGCCCCAGCATTTT. Residues: CASSLGAGASNQPQHF.

This chain joins TRBV6-5 and TRBJ2-5, with 11 bases lining up with TRBD2. The germline CDR1 and CDR2 sequences are MNHEY and SVGAGI. The CDR3 contains 15 residues. The J segment lost 5 bases and the V segment lost 0 bases, leaving 2 bases of the junction unmatched. CDR3 sequence reads: CASSYSGTSGETQYF. The CDR3 nucleotides read TGTGCCAGCAGTTACTCGGGGACTAGCGGTGAGACCCAGTACTTC.

V gene TRBV6-2 or TRBV6-3 combines with J gene TRBJ1-2, with a weak D call TRBD1 (6 bases). The V gene lost 6 bases and the J gene lost 2 bases, with 22 bases spanning the gap. The CDR3 covers 17 residues. Germline V lookup: CDR1 MNHEY, CDR2 SVGEGT. In nucleotides, the CDR3 is TGTGCCAGCAGCCAACGGACCGGGACATACGTCAACTATGGCTACACCTTC. Protein: CASSQRTGTYVNYGYTF.

The gene calls are TRBV19 and TRBJ1-1; TRBD1 agrees at 8 bases. The CDR3 contains 15 residues. The germline gives CDR1 LNHDA, CDR2 SQIVND (reference sequence). Trimming took 5 bases from V and 1 from J; bases not matched to a gene: 6. DNA of the CDR3: TGTGCCAGTAGTTTCCGGACAGGGACGAACACTGAAGCTTTCTTT. Its translation is CASSFRTGTNTEAFF. Using reference TRBV19 and TRBJ1-1 for the parts outside the CDR3, the full variable domain is DGGITQSPKYLFRKEGQNVTLSCEQNLNHDAMYWYRQDPGQGLRLIYYSQIVNDFQKGDIAEGYSVSREKKESFPLTVTSAQKNPTAFYLCASSFRTGTNTEAFFGQGTRLTVV.

This chain connects TRBV6-5 to TRBJ2-7; D is undetermined. The germline V and J ends were trimmed by 0 bases and 3 bases, with 15 bases remaining between them. CDR1 and CDR2 from the germline V gene are MNHEY and SVGAGI. The CDR3 length is 16 residues. CDR3 bases: TGTGCCAGCAGTTACTCGGGCCGAGTCTGGGGCTACGAGCAGTACTTC. Encoded protein: CASSYSGRVWGYEQYF.

This clone has only a few counts. The chain carries TRBV5-1 and TRBJ2-1; D is uncertain. Germline V lookup: CDR1 SGHRS, CDR2 YFSETQ. Trimming stripped 1 base from V and 5 bases from J, with 13 bases between. This CDR3 spans 15 amino acids. The DNA of the CDR3 is TGCGCCAGCAGCTTGCTGCCAGCTGGTGACAATGAGCAGTTCTTC. The encoded protein is CASSLLPAGDNEQFF.

This chain connects TRBV5-1 to TRBJ2-2; tentative D call: TRBD2 (6 bases). V was clipped by 4 bases and J by 2 bases, with 12 bases between them. CDR3 length: 15 amino acids. Germline V gene sequence: CDR1 SGHRS, CDR2 YFSETQ. CDR3 amino acids: CASSGRGTNTGELFF. CDR3 nucleotides: TGCGCCAGCAGCGGACGGGGGACTAACACCGGGGAGCTGTTTTTT.

This sequence joins TRBV7-2 and TRBJ1-1; D call uncertain. In germline, CDR1 is SGHTA, CDR2 FQGNSA. V shed 5 bases and J shed 1 base, with 11 bases lying between them. The CDR3 runs to 14 residues. The CDR3 nucleotides are TGTGCCAGCAGCCCATTAGGCAGGAACACTGAAGCTTTCTTT. It specifies CASSPLGRNTEAFF.

This chain links TRBV5-5 with TRBJ2-7; 11 bases match TRBD2. Germline V gene sequence: CDR1 SGHKS, CDR2 YYEKEE (reference sequence). V dropped 2 bases and J dropped 0; count of bases not matched to a gene: 7. The CDR3 contains 17 residues. CDR3 coding DNA: TGTGCCAGCAGCTTTCAAATAGCGGGGGGGACCTCCTACGAGCAGTACTTC. Its protein is CASSFQIAGGTSYEQYF.

V and J are TRBV2 and TRBJ2-3; D is possibly TRBD1 or TRBD2 (5 bases each). The V end lost 1 base, the J end lost 0 bases, and 14 bases lay between the germline ends. CDR3 length: 17 residues. Germline CDR1 SNHLY, CDR2 FYNNEI. The CDR3, as DNA: TGTGCCAGCAGTGAAGGGGGGTGGGGAACTAGCACAGATACGCAGTATTTT. Residues: CASSEGGWGTSTDTQYF.

This clone was seen a single time. V usage is TRBV5-1 and J usage is TRBJ1-1; D gene ambiguous. This CDR3 region has 15 residues. Per the germline V gene, CDR1 is SGHRS and CDR2 is YFSETQ. V lost 0 bases and J 3 bases, leaving 12 bases between the germline ends. The CDR3 region is CASSLAEGLYTEAFF. The CDR3 DNA is TGCGCCAGCAGCTTGGCCGAGGGATTGTACACTGAAGCTTTCTTT.

This sequence joins TRBV25-1 and TRBJ1-4; no clear D. V was pared by 6 bases and J by 8 bases, with 10 bases between. This CDR3 is 12 amino acids long. From germline, CDR1 is MGHDK and CDR2 SYGVNS. The chain's CDR3 is CASSIRREKLFF. The CDR3 nucleotides are TGTGCCAGCAGCATTAGAAGGGAAAAACTGTTTTTT.

The V call is TRBV19, the J call TRBJ1-5; D is ambiguous. This CDR3 has 13 amino acids. V was pared by 2 bases and J by 5 bases, with 7 bases between. The germline CDR1 and CDR2 sequences are LNHDA and SQIVND (reference sequence). CDR3 coding DNA: TGTGCCAGTAGTATACGGGTAGATCAGCCCCAGCATTTT. Translating gives CASSIRVDQPQHF.

This clone was counted between two and nine times. The gene calls are TRBV5-1 and TRBJ2-1; the D is unclear. This CDR3 has 15 residues. Deletions cut 4 bases from V and 0 bases from J, with 11 bases between. Germline V gene sequence: CDR1 SGHRS, CDR2 YFSETQ. The chain's CDR3 is CASSPLQSSYNEQFF. CDR3 nucleotide sequence: TGCGCCAGCAGCCCCCTCCAAAGCTCCTACAATGAGCAGTTCTTC. Variable domain in full (rest from reference TRBV5-1 and TRBJ2-1): KAGVTQTPRYLIKTRGQQVTLSCSPISGHRSVSWYQQTPGQGLQFLFEYFSETQRNKGNFPGRFSGRQFSNSRSEMNVSTLELGDSALYLCASSPLQSSYNEQFFGPGTRLTVL.

The V and J genes are TRBV3-1 (or the pseudogene TRBV3-2) and TRBJ1-6, with 9 nucleotides matching TRBD1. CDR1 and CDR2 from the germline V gene are LGHDT and YNNKEL (reference sequence). This CDR3 is 14 amino acids long. The trim removed 3 bases at V and 8 bases at J, leaving 2 bases unmatched. The CDR3 sequence is CASSQTGGYSPLHF. The CDR3 DNA reads TGTGCCAGCAGCCAGACAGGGGGTTATTCACCCCTCCACTTT.

This chain uses TRBV7-9 with TRBJ2-7; D might be TRBD1 (6 bases). Deletions cut 2 bases from V and 2 bases from J, with 10 bases between. Per the germline V gene, CDR1 is SEHNR and CDR2 is FQNEAQ (reference sequence). The length of the CDR3 is 14 residues. DNA of the CDR3: TGTGCCAGCAGCTTATCAGGGGCCACCTACGAGCAGTACTTC. Translated: CASSLSGATYEQYF.

The J gene is TRBJ2-7, the V gene TRBV9; 8 nucleotides align to TRBD1. The CDR3 extends over 12 amino acids. V shed 3 bases and J 4 bases; nucleotides not matched to a gene: 0. Germline CDR1 reads SGDLS; CDR2 reads YYNGEE. The CDR3 bases are TGTGCCAGCAGCGGGACAGGGTACGAGCAGTACTTC. Its translation is CASSGTGYEQYF.

The chain employs TRBV2 and TRBJ1-1; no definite D call. V was pared by 4 bases and J by 2 bases, with 11 bases between. The germline V gene has CDR1 SNHLY and CDR2 FYNNEI. The CDR3 has 14 amino acids. CDR3 protein: CASSGIDRNTEAFF. The DNA for the CDR3 is TGTGCCAGCAGTGGTATAGACCGTAACACTGAAGCTTTCTTT.

V gene TRBV5-1 combines with J gene TRBJ2-1; 11 positions match TRBD2. The CDR3 is 14 residues long. The V segment lost 5 bases and the J segment 7 bases; nucleotides outside the gene matches: 5. Germline V gene lookup returns CDR1 SGHRS and CDR2 YFSETQ. The CDR3 DNA follows: TGCGCCAGCAGTACCTCTAGCGGGAGGAATGAGCAGTTCTTC. Its protein is CASSTSSGRNEQFF.

As DNA, the CDR3 is TGTGCCAGCAGCTTAGACAGGGGGGCTCGGGAGCAGTACTTC. This sequence encodes CASSLDRGAREQYF. The chain is built from TRBV7-2 and TRBJ2-7; 8 bases fit TRBD1. The CDR3 loop spans 14 amino acids. Germline values: CDR1 SGHTA, CDR2 FQGNSA. Trimming removed 1 base from V and 7 bases from J; junction bases left unmatched: 6.

Only one count was recorded for this clone. The chain links TRBV7-8 to TRBJ1-3; 9 bases are shared with TRBD1. The CDR3 contains 15 residues. Per the germline V gene, CDR1 is SGHVS and CDR2 is FQNEAQ. V lost 6 bases, J lost 2 bases, and 5 bases stayed unmatched. The CDR3 protein is CASRGDRVAGNTIYF. The CDR3 region has the DNA TGTGCCAGCAGGGGGGACAGGGTCGCTGGAAACACCATATATTTT.

V gene TRBV4-3 combines with J gene TRBJ2-3; D gene uncertain. The CDR3 extends over 13 amino acids. The ends were cut back, 2 bases at V and 2 bases at J, with 5 bases in the middle. The germline gives CDR1 LGHNA, CDR2 YSLEER. Here the CDR3 reads CASSQQDTDTQYF. In DNA form, the CDR3 reads TGCGCCAGCAGCCAACAGGACACAGATACGCAGTATTTT.

The V and J genes are TRBV20-1 and TRBJ1-6, with D uncertain. Germline V lookup: CDR1 DFQATT, CDR2 SNEGSKA (reference sequence). This CDR3 has 18 residues. V was trimmed by 3 bases and J by 6 bases, leaving 24 bases between them. The chain's CDR3 is CSASGLRGLHPFNSPLHF. DNA of the CDR3: TGCAGTGCTAGTGGTCTAAGAGGGCTCCATCCGTTTAATTCACCCCTCCACTTT.